This is a list of T cell receptor beta chains from one sample in a study of human T cells and chemical hapten exposure. MiXCR, applied by TCRdb to the RACE reads, yields one record per CDR3 protein. The table lists around 110,000 distinct CDR3 sequences, 9% to 13% of them singletons. Material: whole blood, obtained in connection with sensitization to the hapten diphenylcyclopropenone (DPC). These receptors all come from a woman in her forties or fifties with alopecia areata. Some clones in this sample may be carry-over from other donors' samples. CDR3s include the opening cysteine and the closing phenylalanine or tryptophan. A D gene is named only where the DNA matches it firmly. Only some rows state a clone size, as once, few, many or a class for expanded clones.

abundance: many; d_gene: -; v_gene: TRBV7-6; j_gene: TRBJ2-5; CDR3nt: TGTGCCAGCAGCTTAGAACATGACCCTACAGGGTACTCTAAGGAGACCCAGTACTTC; CDR3aa: CASSLEHDPTGYSKETQYF
abundance: many; d_gene: -; v_gene: TRBV20-1; j_gene: TRBJ2-7; CDR3nt: TGCAGTGCTCCTGGGATAACCTACGAGCAGTACTTC; CDR3aa: CSAPGITYEQYF
abundance: few; d_gene: -; v_gene: TRBV20-1; j_gene: TRBJ2-7; CDR3nt: TGCAGTGCAGTCCCGGGAACAGGCTACGAGCAGTACTTC; CDR3aa: CSAVPGTGYEQYF
abundance: -; d_gene: TRBD1; v_gene: TRBV14; j_gene: TRBJ2-2; CDR3nt: TGTGCCAGCAGCCAGCTGGGACAGGTACCCGGGGAGCTGTTTTTT; CDR3aa: CASSQLGQVPGELFF
abundance: -; d_gene: -; v_gene: TRBV20-1; j_gene: TRBJ2-1; CDR3nt: TGCAGTGCTAGGGGGCCTGATTTAGGGAATGAGCAGTTCTTC; CDR3aa: CSARGPDLGNEQFF
abundance: -; d_gene: TRBD1; v_gene: TRBV10-1; j_gene: TRBJ1-1; CDR3nt: TGCGCCAGCAGTGTCGTTCCAGGGGGGAACACTGAAGCTTTCTTT; CDR3aa: CASSVVPGGNTEAFF
abundance: -; d_gene: -; v_gene: TRBV2; j_gene: TRBJ2-2; CDR3nt: TGTGCCAGCAGGGAGATGTCAGGGCTGTTTTTT; CDR3aa: CASREMSGLFF
abundance: many; d_gene: TRBD2; v_gene: TRBV28; j_gene: TRBJ2-7; CDR3nt: TGTGCCAGCAGTTTCAGCGGGAGTCGCGAGCAGTACTTC; CDR3aa: CASSFSGSREQYF
abundance: many; d_gene: TRBD1; v_gene: TRBV11-2; j_gene: TRBJ1-3; CDR3nt: TGTGCCAGCAGCTTCCCCCGGGACAGGGGCCAGACTGTCTCTGGAAACACCATATATTTT; CDR3aa: CASSFPRDRGQTVSGNTIYF
abundance: few; d_gene: TRBD2; v_gene: TRBV28; j_gene: TRBJ2-4; CDR3nt: TGTGCCAGCAGTCGCCGGGTGCTAGCGGGGGGGCTAGCCAAAAACATTCAGTACTTC; CDR3aa: CASSRRVLAGGLAKNIQYF
abundance: -; d_gene: TRBD1; v_gene: TRBV4-1; j_gene: TRBJ1-1; CDR3nt: TGCGCCAGCAGCCCCCGCCCGACAGGGGGGCTAACTGAAGCTTTCTTT; CDR3aa: CASSPRPTGGLTEAFF
abundance: many; d_gene: -; v_gene: TRBV11-3; j_gene: TRBJ1-6; CDR3nt: TGTGCCAGCAGCAGCTCCTATAATTCACCCCTCCACTTT; CDR3aa: CASSSSYNSPLHF
abundance: -; d_gene: TRBD1; v_gene: TRBV6-5; j_gene: TRBJ1-2; CDR3nt: TGTGCCAGCAGTTTACAGACAGGGGGCATCTACGGCTACACCTTC; CDR3aa: CASSLQTGGIYGYTF
abundance: -; d_gene: -; v_gene: TRBV5-1; j_gene: TRBJ2-1; CDR3nt: TGCGCCAGCAGCTTGCAGAACAATGAGCAGTTCTTC; CDR3aa: CASSLQNNEQFF
abundance: few; d_gene: -; v_gene: TRBV4-3; j_gene: TRBJ1-1; CDR3nt: TGCGCCAGCAGCCAACTAAAGGGGTCCCAAGCTTTCTTT; CDR3aa: CASSQLKGSQAFF
abundance: many; d_gene: -; v_gene: TRBV21-1; j_gene: TRBJ1-5; CDR3nt: TGTGCCAGCAGCATGGACAGGGAGTATCAGCCCCAGCATTTT; CDR3aa: CASSMDREYQPQHF
abundance: few; d_gene: -; v_gene: TRBV7-2; j_gene: TRBJ2-2; CDR3nt: TGTGCCAGCCGGCGGGAATTGGACACCGGGGAGCTGTTTTTT; CDR3aa: CASRRELDTGELFF
abundance: -; d_gene: -; v_gene: TRBV20-1; j_gene: TRBJ1-5; CDR3nt: TGCAGTGCTAGTGTCGACAGGAGCTATCAGCCCCAGCATTTT; CDR3aa: CSASVDRSYQPQHF
abundance: many; d_gene: TRBD1; v_gene: TRBV27; j_gene: TRBJ1-5; CDR3nt: TGTGCCAGCAGTCTAACCGGGACAGGGTTTCCCAAGGGGCGTCAGCCCCAGCATTTT; CDR3aa: CASSLTGTGFPKGRQPQHF
abundance: -; d_gene: TRBD2; v_gene: TRBV2; j_gene: TRBJ2-2; CDR3nt: TGTGCCAGCAAAGTCTCGGGAGGGAACACCGGGGAGCTGTTTTTT; CDR3aa: CASKVSGGNTGELFF
abundance: few; d_gene: -; v_gene: TRBV12-3/TRBV12-4; j_gene: TRBJ2-3; CDR3nt: TGTGCCAGCAGTTTGGGGTATCAGGGAGATACGCAGTATTTT; CDR3aa: CASSLGYQGDTQYF
abundance: -; d_gene: -; v_gene: TRBV27; j_gene: TRBJ1-2; CDR3nt: TGTGCCAGCAGTTCTCTACGGCCCGGAGGAGGCTATGGCTACACCTTC; CDR3aa: CASSSLRPGGGYGYTF
abundance: many; d_gene: -; v_gene: TRBV6-2/TRBV6-3; j_gene: TRBJ1-5; CDR3nt: TGTGCCAGCAGGACCGGGGGCTTCGCCAATCAGCCCCAGCATTTT; CDR3aa: CASRTGGFANQPQHF